The 26 T cell receptor beta chains below were found in one sample sequenced in a study of T cell repertoires in cytomegalovirus infection. TCRdb passed the reads through MiXCR, listing each CDR3 protein once. Of some 400,000 distinct CDR3 sequences listed, 15% to 20% were seen once; the top ten hold approximately 8%. The sequenced sample was PBMCs. These receptors all come from a human donor in good health (CMV status not recorded). Some clones in this sample may be carry-over from other donors' samples.

The rearrangement uses TRBV20-1 and TRBJ2-1, with 8 bases aligning to TRBD2. V dropped 3 bases and J dropped 2; count of bases not matched to a gene: 3. The CDR3 runs to 14 residues. Germline V gene sequence: CDR1 DFQATT, CDR2 SNEGSKA (reference sequence). The CDR3 is CSASRGLAYNEQFF. The CDR3, as DNA: TGCAGTGCTAGTCGGGGACTAGCCTACAATGAGCAGTTCTTC.

This clonotype was detected a few times. V and J are TRBV25-1 and TRBJ2-5; 11 nucleotides match TRBD1. CDR3 length: 15 residues. V trimming: 3 bases; J trimming: 7 bases; junction bases outside the gene matches: 7. Germline V gives CDR1 MGHDK, CDR2 SYGVNS. This CDR3 is CASSDRGQGAGTQYF. In nucleotides, the CDR3 is TGTGCCAGCAGTGATCGTGGACAGGGGGCCGGGACCCAGTACTTC.

The chain couples TRBV12-3 or TRBV12-4 to TRBJ2-5; D ambiguous. The CDR3 loop spans 13 amino acids. V shed 5 bases and J shed 5 bases, with 12 bases lying between them. CDR3 bases: TGTGCCAGCAGTATAACCTCTCCTGAGACCCAGTACTTC. Its translation is CASSITSPETQYF.

This clonotype has a count of ten or more. The chain couples TRBV28 to TRBJ2-1; weak D call: TRBD1 (6 bases). Germline V lookup: CDR1 MDHEN, CDR2 SYDVKM. This CDR3 spans 13 amino acids. Trimming cost V 6 bases and J 6 bases, with 12 bases left between them. In nucleotides, the CDR3 is TGTGCCAGCAGAACAGGGTTCGTCAATGAGCAGTTCTTC. Its protein product is CASRTGFVNEQFF.

Details on this clonotype: The junction departs from germline at one end; a sequencing error may be responsible. For the CDR3, the DNA is TGTGCCAGAAGTTTAAGGAGTACGAGCGGGGGCATCACAGATACGCAGTATTTT. Encoded protein: CARSLRSTSGGITDTQYF. V usage is TRBV27 and J usage is TRBJ2-3, with 8 bases that match TRBD2. Germline CDR1 is MNHEY and CDR2 is SMNVEV (reference sequence). The CDR3 runs 18 residues.

In its sample, this clonotype was seen a few times. The chain has TRBV6-5 and TRBJ2-5, with 7 bases aligning to TRBD1. Germline V CDR1 and CDR2: MNHEY, SVGAGI. The junction had 7 bases not matched to a gene; V was cut back by 6 bases and J by 0 bases. This CDR3 comprises 15 residues. This chain's CDR3 is CASRGRGLYQETQYF. The CDR3 nucleotides read TGTGCCAGCAGGGGAAGGGGGCTATACCAAGAGACCCAGTACTTC.

This clonotype appeared many times. The chain recombines TRBV7-6 with TRBJ1-5; D may be TRBD1 (5 bases). Germline V gives CDR1 SGHVS, CDR2 FNYEAQ. The CDR3 is 15 residues long. V lost 5 bases and J lost 5, with 16 bases in between. The CDR3 sequence: CASSKERGPDQPQHF. CDR3 sequence (DNA): TGTGCCAGCAGCAAAGAGAGGGGCCCTGATCAGCCCCAGCATTTT.

V and J are TRBV20-1 and TRBJ1-3; possibly TRBD1 for D (5 bases). CDR1 and CDR2 (germline): DFQATT, SNEGSKA (reference sequence). This CDR3 spans 14 amino acids. V was cut by 0 bases and J by 16 bases, with 22 bases left in between. CDR3: CSARDRAGQGWTYF. CDR3 sequence (DNA): TGCAGTGCTAGAGATAGAGCAGGGCAAGGGTGGACCTATTTT.

The chain has TRBV4-1 and TRBJ1-2; D call uncertain. V dropped 0 bases and J dropped 4 bases, with 18 bases sitting between them. In germline, CDR1 is MGHRA, CDR2 YSYEKL. The CDR3 runs to 17 residues. Here the CDR3 DNA reads TGCGCCAGCAGCCAAGATGGAGTGGGCAGGAGAACCTATGGCTACACCTTC. Its protein product is CASSQDGVGRRTYGYTF.

V and J are TRBV6-2 or TRBV6-3 and TRBJ1-2; TRBD1 matches at 8 bases. In germline, CDR1 is MNHEY, CDR2 SVGEGT. The V gene end was trimmed by 4 bases and the J gene end by 2 bases; junction bases not matched to a gene: 3. The CDR3 extends over 14 amino acids. The DNA of the CDR3 is TGTGCCAGCAGTTGGACAGGGTGGAACTATGGCTACACCTTC. The encoded protein is CASSWTGWNYGYTF.

The chain recombines TRBV29-1 with TRBJ1-1; D is uncertain. Germline assignment: CDR1 SQVTM and CDR2 ANQGSEA. CDR3 length: 13 residues. CDR3 DNA sequence: TGCAGTGCGGGAGATAACTTGAACACTGAAGCTTTCTTT. This encodes CSAGDNLNTEAFF. The whole variable domain, filled in from reference TRBV29-1 and TRBJ1-1, reads SAVISQKPSRDICQRGTSLTIQCQVDSQVTMMFWYRQQPGQSLTLIATANQGSEATYESGFVIDKFPISRPNLTFSTLTVSNMSPEDSSIYLCSAGDNLNTEAFFGQGTRLTVV.

This clonotype was counted at least ten times. The chain carries TRBV7-2 and TRBJ2-1; D unresolved. Trimming cost V 6 bases and J 10 bases, with 13 bases left between them. This CDR3 comprises 12 residues. Per germline, CDR1 SGHTA and CDR2 FQGNSA. CDR3 nucleotides: TGTGCCAGCAGAGCCTCTAGAGAAGAGCAGTTCTTC. Protein product: CASRASREEQFF. Filled out from reference TRBV7-2 and TRBJ2-1, the complete variable domain reads GAGVSQSPSNKVTEKGKDVELRCDPISGHTALYWYRQSLGQGLEFLIYFQGNSAPDKSGLPSDRFSAERTGGSVSTLTIQRTQQEDSAVYLCASRASREEQFFGPGTRLTVL.

The chain is built from TRBV12-3 or TRBV12-4 and TRBJ2-1; D remains unclear. V shed 7 bases and J shed 5 bases, with 9 bases lying between them. CDR3 length equals 12 residues. In DNA, the CDR3 is TGTGCCAGCAACTTACTTAACAATGAGCAGTTCTTC. Its protein product is CASNLLNNEQFF.

The chain carries TRBV5-4 and TRBJ2-3; TRBD1 agrees at 7 bases. The trim removed 2 bases at V and 6 bases at J, leaving 9 bases unmatched. Germline V lookup: CDR1 SGHNT, CDR2 YYREEE (reference sequence). CDR3 size: 15 residues. The CDR3 sequence: CASSFRQGPLDTQYF. The CDR3 DNA follows: TGTGCCAGCAGCTTTAGACAGGGCCCACTTGATACGCAGTATTTT.

This clonotype appeared many times. The chain uses TRBV7-2 and TRBJ1-3; perhaps TRBD1 as D (6 bases). Germline values: CDR1 SGHTA, CDR2 FQGNSA. The V end was cut by 3 bases, the J end by 3 bases, with 12 bases between. The CDR3 is 15 amino acids. Here the CDR3 DNA reads TGTGCCAGCAGCTTTTCGGGGGCGCGTGGAAACACCATATATTTT. This sequence encodes CASSFSGARGNTIYF.

The rearrangement joins TRBV2 to TRBJ1-1; 7 bases are a match to TRBD1. V shed 6 bases and J 1 base; nucleotides not matched to a gene: 5. In germline, CDR1 is SNHLY, CDR2 FYNNEI. CDR3 size: 14 residues. The CDR3 spells CASRRGTENTEAFF. The CDR3 region has the DNA TGTGCCAGCAGAAGGGGGACAGAGAACACTGAAGCTTTCTTT.

The CDR3 spells CSALGGSSTDTQYF. The CDR3, as DNA: TGCAGCGCCCTGGGGGGCTCTAGCACAGATACGCAGTATTTT. V and J are TRBV20-1 and TRBJ2-3; D is tentatively TRBD1 or TRBD2 (6 bases each). CDR3 length equals 14 residues. The germline V gene has CDR1 DFQATT and CDR2 SNEGSKA (reference sequence).

The rearrangement joins TRBV11-2 to TRBJ1-1; D is undetermined. The CDR3 covers 18 residues. The germline V gene has CDR1 SGHAT and CDR2 FQNNGV. Trimming removed 0 bases at V and 0 bases at J, with 17 bases between. The CDR3 is CASSLDHQSGRMNTEAFF. In DNA form, the CDR3 reads TGTGCCAGCAGCTTAGATCACCAGTCAGGTCGAATGAACACTGAAGCTTTCTTT.

This clonotype was found many times. The V gene is TRBV14, the J gene TRBJ1-1, with D possibly matching TRBD1 (6 bases). The CDR3 consists of 15 residues. The V end lost 1 base, the J end lost 3 bases, and 12 bases lay between the germline ends. In germline, CDR1 is SGHDN, CDR2 FVKESK. As DNA, the CDR3 is TGTGCCAGCAGCCAAGTTACAGGGAGGGACACTGAAGCTTTCTTT. Translating it yields CASSQVTGRDTEAFF.

In this sample, this clonotype turned up a few times. The chain combines TRBV4-2 with TRBJ2-3; unclear D gene. The CDR3 covers 13 residues. Germline V lookup: CDR1 LGHNA, CDR2 YNFKEQ. The ends were cut back, 4 bases at V and 4 bases at J, with 9 bases in the middle. This chain's CDR3 is CASSPSRPDTQYF. In DNA form, the CDR3 reads TGTGCCAGCAGCCCGAGCCGGCCAGATACGCAGTATTTT.

In this sample, this clonotype turned up many times. V and J are TRBV6-1 and TRBJ1-4; D is unclear. Trimming removed 4 bases at V and 6 bases at J, with 12 bases between. The CDR3 loop spans 14 amino acids. Germline CDR1 reads MNHNS; CDR2 reads SASEGT. The CDR3 sequence: CASSGLGRDEKLFF. CDR3 nucleotides: TGTGCCAGCAGTGGGCTGGGTCGGGATGAAAAACTGTTTTTT.

The chain employs TRBV6-2 or TRBV6-3 and TRBJ2-7; a weak D match, TRBD1 (5 bases). The CDR3 is made up of 11 amino acids. The V gene lost 6 bases and the J gene lost 5 bases, with 8 bases spanning the gap. Germline loops: CDR1 MNHEY, CDR2 SVGEGT. The CDR3, as DNA: TGTGCCAGCAGCAGGGTAAACGAGCAGTACTTC. Residues: CASSRVNEQYF.

As to this clonotype: This may come from a read error, since a much larger clone is one base off. The CDR3 here is CASRVTGSYEQYF. CDR3 DNA sequence: TGTGCCAGCAGGGTGACAGGGTCCTACGAGCAGTACTTC. The chain combines TRBV12-3 or TRBV12-4 with TRBJ2-7; 7 nucleotides align to TRBD1. With V trimmed by 6 bases and J by 1 base, 3 bases remained unmatched. The CDR3 spans 13 residues.

The rearrangement joins TRBV12-3 or TRBV12-4 to TRBJ2-7; D is perhaps TRBD1 (5 bases). Trimming took 6 bases from V and 3 from J, leaving 21 bases between them. CDR3 length: 16 amino acids. The CDR3 sequence is CASSSTGSNPDYEQYF. The CDR3 DNA follows: TGTGCCAGCAGCAGCACAGGTTCGAATCCGGACTACGAGCAGTACTTC.

The rearrangement uses TRBV3-1 and TRBJ1-5; tentatively, D is TRBD1 (6 bases). With 1 base removed from V and 7 bases from J, the gap between germline ends came to 14 bases. Germline-derived CDR1 and CDR2 are LGHDT and YNNKEL (reference sequence). The length of the CDR3 is 15 residues. In DNA form, the CDR3 reads TGTGCCAGCAGCCAAGGAACAGGGAGAAGCCAGCCCCAGCATTTT. It codes for CASSQGTGRSQPQHF.

The chain carries TRBV15 and TRBJ1-2; D might be TRBD1 (6 bases). The CDR3 has 15 amino acids. The V end was cut by 0 bases, the J end by 4 bases, with 12 bases between. CDR1 and CDR2 (germline): LNHNV, YYDKDF (reference sequence). The CDR3 nucleotides are TGTGCCACCAGCAGAGAGGTCAGGGGATTCTATGGCTACACCTTC. It codes for CATSREVRGFYGYTF.